The 2 T cell receptor beta chains below come from one sample, sequenced in a study of human T cells and chemical hapten exposure. In TCRdb, the RACE reads were re-called with MiXCR into one record per CDR3 protein. The profile shows 120,000 or so distinct CDR3 sequences, approximately 10% of them singletons. The time point here: patch test 3, about 24 weeks after DPC sensitization. Documented treatment: therapeutic diphenylcyclopropenone sensitization with weekly scalp DPC. The sample consisted of whole blood, taken in connection with sensitization to the hapten diphenylcyclopropenone (DPC). The source is a woman aged 50 to 65 with alopecia areata. Some clones in this sample may be carry-over from other donors' samples.

This clonotype has more than one count but fewer than ten. The CDR3 loop is CSASGGARSNYGYTF. In nucleotides, the CDR3 is TGCAGTGCTAGTGGGGGGGCCCGCTCTAACTATGGCTACACCTTC. The J gene is TRBJ1-2, the V gene TRBV20-1; D possibly corresponds to TRBD1 (6 bases). Germline loops: CDR1 DFQATT, CDR2 SNEGSKA (reference sequence). V was cut by 3 bases and J by 0 bases, with 14 bases left in between. The CDR3 sequence is 15 residues long.

In its sample, this clonotype was seen many times. The chain links TRBV9 to TRBJ2-1, with 13 bases aligning to TRBD2. The CDR3 consists of 17 residues. The germline V gene encodes CDR1 SGDLS and CDR2 YYNGEE. Trimming removed 2 bases from V and 6 bases from J; junction bases left unmatched: 8. The CDR3 loop is CASSVFTSGGASNEQFF. The CDR3 nucleotides are TGTGCCAGCAGCGTGTTTACTAGCGGGGGGGCCTCCAATGAGCAGTTCTTC.